Sequencing of this T cell receptor beta chain was carried out in a study of shared clonotypes between healthy human individuals. About the study: Donors had three CD4 naive, three CD4 memory, two CD8 naive and one CD8 memory plate apiece.

Germline assignment: CDR1 MDHEN and CDR2 SYDVKM. V trimming: 6 bases; J trimming: 3 bases; junction bases outside the gene matches: 7. The CDR3 is 16 residues long. Naive CD8 cells lacked CD45RO, underwent positive selection for CCR7 and left out terminally differentiated effector memory CD45RA+ cells. The assay was immunoSEQ multiplex PCR, and TCRdb's table has in-frame clones only and misses some. In the table there are more than 2 million clones, about 95% of which are singletons. The receptor was isolated from a man aged 18 to 30 in good health. Sequenced input: naive CD8+ T cells sorted from blood. The chain carries TRBV28 and TRBJ2-3, with 12 bases fitting TRBD2. The CDR3 loop reads CASSTRLAGGTDTQYF. CDR3 nucleotide sequence: TGTGCCAGCAGCACCCGGCTAGCGGGGGGGACAGATACGCAGTATTTT.